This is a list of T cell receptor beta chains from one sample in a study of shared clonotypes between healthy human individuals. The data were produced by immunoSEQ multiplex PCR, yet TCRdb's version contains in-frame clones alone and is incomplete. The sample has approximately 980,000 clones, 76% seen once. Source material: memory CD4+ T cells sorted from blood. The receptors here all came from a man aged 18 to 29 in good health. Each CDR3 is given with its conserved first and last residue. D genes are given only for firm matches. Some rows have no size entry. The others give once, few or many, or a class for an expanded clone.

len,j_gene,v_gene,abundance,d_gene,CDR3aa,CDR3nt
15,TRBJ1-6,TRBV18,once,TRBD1,CASSPSGGRNSPLHF,TGTGCCAGCTCACCGTCAGGGGGTAGGAATTCACCCCTCCACTTT
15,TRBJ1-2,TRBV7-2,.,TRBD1,CASSPGTGALYGYTF,TGTGCCAGCAGCCCCGGGACAGGGGCACTCTATGGCTACACCTTC
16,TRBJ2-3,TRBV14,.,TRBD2,CASSQERGLAADTQYF,TGTGCCAGCAGCCAAGAAAGGGGACTAGCGGCAGATACGCAGTATTTT
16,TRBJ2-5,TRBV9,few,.,CASSAWGYWDQETQYF,TGTGCCAGCAGCGCGTGGGGGTATTGGGACCAAGAGACCCAGTACTTC
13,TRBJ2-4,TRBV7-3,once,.,CASSLACKNIQYF,TGTGCCAGCAGCTTAGCCTGCAAAAACATTCAGTACTTC
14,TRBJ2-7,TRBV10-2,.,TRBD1,CASSDRDRGGEQYF,TGCGCCAGCAGCGACCGGGACAGGGGTGGCGAGCAGTACTTC
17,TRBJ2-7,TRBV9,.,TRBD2,CASSVGDGTSGSYEQYF,TGTGCCAGCAGCGTAGGTGACGGGACTAGCGGGAGCTACGAGCAGTACTTC
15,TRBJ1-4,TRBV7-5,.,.,CVRSLVPGSNEKLFF,TGTGTCAGAAGCTTAGTGCCAGGCTCTAATGAAAAACTGTTTTTT
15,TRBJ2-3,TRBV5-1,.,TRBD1,CASSSRGPGTDTQYF,TGCGCCAGCAGCTCCAGGGGGCCCGGCACAGATACGCAGTATTTT
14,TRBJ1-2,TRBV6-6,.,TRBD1,CASRILGQGDGYTF,TGTGCCAGCAGAATACTCGGACAGGGCGATGGCTACACCTTC
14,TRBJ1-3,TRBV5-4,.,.,CASSWRGAGNTIYF,TGTGCCAGCAGCTGGAGGGGGGCTGGAAACACCATATATTTT
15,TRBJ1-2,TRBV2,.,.,CASSGLSGSGIGYTF,TGTGCCAGCAGTGGCCTATCAGGGTCCGGCATTGGCTACACCTTC
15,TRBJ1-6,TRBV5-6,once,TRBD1,CASSPYRGRDSPLHF,TGTGCCAGCAGCCCATACAGGGGGCGCGATTCACCCCTCCACTTT
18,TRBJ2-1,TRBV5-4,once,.,CASSLQKWVSQRCNEQFF,TGTGCCAGCAGCTTGCAAAAATGGGTATCTCAACGGTGCAATGAGCAGTTCTTC
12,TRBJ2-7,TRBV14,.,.,CASSQGVGEQYF,TGTGCCAGCAGCCAAGGCGTTGGCGAGCAGTACTTC
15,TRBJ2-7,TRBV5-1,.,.,CASSLTVTVPSEQYF,TGCGCCAGCAGCTTGACGGTCACCGTCCCGAGCGAGCAGTACTTC
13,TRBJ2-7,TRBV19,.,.,CASSIGEGYEQYF,TGTGCCAGTAGTATAGGCGAGGGCTACGAGCAGTACTTC
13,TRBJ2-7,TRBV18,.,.,CASSPDMLAGQYF,TGTGCCAGCTCACCCGACATGTTGGCCGGGCAGTACTTC
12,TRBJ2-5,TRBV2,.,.,CASSEARETQYF,TGTGCCAGCAGTGAAGCGCGGGAGACCCAGTACTTC
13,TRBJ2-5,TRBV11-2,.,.,CASSGGRSETQYF,TGTGCCAGCAGCGGGGGACGGTCAGAGACCCAGTACTTC
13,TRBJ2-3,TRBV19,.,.,CASSSQPRDTQYF,TGTGCCAGTAGTAGTCAGCCACGGGATACGCAGTATTTT
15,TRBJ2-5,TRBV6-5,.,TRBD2,CASRRLAGGQETQYF,TGTGCCAGCAGGCGACTAGCGGGGGGCCAAGAGACCCAGTACTTC
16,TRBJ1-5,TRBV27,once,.,CASSLSLLGSNQPQHF,TGTGCCAGCAGTTTATCCCTGCTTGGTAGCAATCAGCCCCAGCATTTT
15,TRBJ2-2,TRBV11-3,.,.,CASSLGGKDTGELFF,TGTGCCAGCAGCCTGGGGGGCAAGGACACCGGGGAGCTGTTTTTT
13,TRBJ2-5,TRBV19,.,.,CASAPVRGETQYF,TGTGCCAGTGCCCCTGTCCGGGGAGAGACCCAGTACTTC
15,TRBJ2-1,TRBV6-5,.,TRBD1,CATQEGQGYYNEQFF,TGTGCCACCCAGGAGGGACAGGGATACTACAATGAGCAGTTCTTC
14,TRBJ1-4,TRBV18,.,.,CASSPPQGRQKLFF,TGTGCCAGCTCACCACCCCAGGGAAGGCAAAAACTGTTTTTT
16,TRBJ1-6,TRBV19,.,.,CASSEGGRTYNSPLHF,TGTGCCAGTAGCGAGGGGGGGCGCACCTATAATTCACCCCTCCACTTT
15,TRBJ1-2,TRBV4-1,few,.,CASSPMERLGYGYTF,TGCGCCAGCAGCCCTATGGAGCGGCTCGGCTATGGCTACACCTTC
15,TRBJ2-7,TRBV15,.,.,CATSRGGGAPYEQYF,TGTGCCACCAGCAGGGGAGGCGGGGCCCCTTACGAGCAGTACTTC
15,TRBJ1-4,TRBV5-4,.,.,CASSPSGRTNEKLFF,TGTGCCAGCAGCCCCTCGGGGAGGACTAATGAAAAACTGTTTTTT
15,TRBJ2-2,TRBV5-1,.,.,CASRPGTSNTGELFF,TGCGCCAGCAGACCCGGGACATCGAACACCGGGGAGCTGTTTTTT
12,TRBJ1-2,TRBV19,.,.,CASSLWGYGYTF,TGTGCCAGTAGTCTTTGGGGCTATGGCTACACCTTC
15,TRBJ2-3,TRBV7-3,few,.,CASSSNDRSTDTQYF,TGTGCCAGCAGTTCCAACGACAGGAGCACAGATACGCAGTATTTT
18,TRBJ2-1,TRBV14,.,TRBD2,CASSRGGSGGSSYNEQFF,TGTGCCAGCAGCCGAGGCGGCAGCGGGGGGAGCTCCTACAATGAGCAGTTCTTC
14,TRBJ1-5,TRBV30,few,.,CAWSAKGVYQPQHF,TGTGCCTGGAGTGCCAAGGGCGTGTATCAGCCCCAGCATTTT